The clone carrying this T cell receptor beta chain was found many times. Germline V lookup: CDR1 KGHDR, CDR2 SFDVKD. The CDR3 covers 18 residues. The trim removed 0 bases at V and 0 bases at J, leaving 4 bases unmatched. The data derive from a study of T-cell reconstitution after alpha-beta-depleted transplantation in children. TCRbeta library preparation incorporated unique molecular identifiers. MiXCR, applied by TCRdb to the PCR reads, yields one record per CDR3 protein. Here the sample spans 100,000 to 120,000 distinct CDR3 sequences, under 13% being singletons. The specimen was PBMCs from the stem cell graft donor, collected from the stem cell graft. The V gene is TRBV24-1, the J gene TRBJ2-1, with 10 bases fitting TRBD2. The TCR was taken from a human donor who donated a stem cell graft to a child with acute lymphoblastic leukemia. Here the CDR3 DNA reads TGTGCCACCAGTGATTTGCGGACTAGCGGAGGCTCCTACAATGAGCAGTTCTTC. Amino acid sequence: CATSDLRTSGGSYNEQFF.